A selection of T cell receptor beta chains follows, all from one sample in a study of blood T cells in healthy people across ages. TCRdb reprocessed the 5' RACE reads with MiXCR, giving one entry per CDR3 protein. The sample lists around 600,000 distinct CDR3 sequences, roughly 48% occurring once. The sample comprised blood. The source is an older man in good health. Both conserved end residues are part of each CDR3. The order of the fields is clone size, D gene, J gene, V gene, CDR3 length, CDR3 DNA, CDR3 protein. The D gene is left open where the match is weak. Size values are once, few and many counts, or a class for expanded clones, and some rows have none.

many | TRBD2 | TRBJ2-4 | TRBV7-9 | 19 | TGTGCCAGCAGCTCTCCAACTAGCGGGGGGGTTTCGTTCAAAAACATTCAGTACTTC | CASSSPTSGGVSFKNIQYF
many | - | TRBJ2-1 | TRBV9 | 17 | TGTGCCAGCAGCGTAGCTCCGGATAGGCCTGGGTACAATGAGCAGTTCTTC | CASSVAPDRPGYNEQFF
few | - | TRBJ2-1 | TRBV30 | 13 | TGTGCCTGGAATGTGATTAGCTTTGATGAGCAGTTCTTC | CAWNVISFDEQFF
- | - | TRBJ2-6 | TRBV10-3 | 17 | TGTGCCATCATGAGTAGTCCCTCATACTCTGGGGCCAACGTCCTGACTTTC | CAIMSSPSYSGANVLTF
many | - | TRBJ1-1 | TRBV6-5 | 14 | TGTGCCAGCAGTTACGGCCGGGGCGGCACTGAAGCTTTCTTT | CASSYGRGGTEAFF
few | - | TRBJ2-5 | TRBV4-3 | 13 | TGCGCCAGCAGCCAACATCCGGGAGAGACCCAGTACTTC | CASSQHPGETQYF
- | - | TRBJ2-2 | TRBV16 | 16 | TGTGCCAGCAGCCAACGAGGACAGTCGAACACCGGGGAGCTGTTTTTT | CASSQRGQSNTGELFF
- | TRBD2 | TRBJ2-1 | TRBV18 | 18 | TGTGCCAGCTCACCACCGGGGACTAGCGGGGGGGCCTTGCATGAGCAGTTCTTC | CASSPPGTSGGALHEQFF
- | - | TRBJ2-5 | TRBV4-3 | 15 | TGCGCCAGCAGCCAGACTCAGGGGAATGGGGAGACCCAGTACTTC | CASSQTQGNGETQYF
- | - | TRBJ1-4 | TRBV7-2 | 16 | TGTGCCAGCAGCCCGGACAGCACCGCAACTAATGAAAAACTGTTTTTT | CASSPDSTATNEKLFF
- | - | TRBJ2-7 | TRBV28 | 15 | TGTGCCAGCAGTCCTACCGGGTCACTCTCCTACGAGCAGTACTTC | CASSPTGSLSYEQYF
few | TRBD1 | TRBJ2-7 | TRBV6-6 | 13 | TGTGCCACCCAATCAGGGGGCGCATACGAGCAGTACTTC | CATQSGGAYEQYF
- | TRBD1 | TRBJ2-7 | TRBV5-1 | 17 | TGCGCCAGCAGCTTGGCTCCGGCCGGACAGGGGAAATACGAGCAGTACTTC | CASSLAPAGQGKYEQYF
few | - | TRBJ1-1 | TRBV6-6 | 14 | TGTGCCAGTCTATTGGACGGGGAAGGGACTGAAGCTTTCTTT | CASLLDGEGTEAFF
- | TRBD1 | TRBJ2-5 | TRBV12-3/TRBV12-4 | 15 | TGTGCCAGCAGTCCCTACAGGGGGCGGCAAGAGACCCAGTACTTC | CASSPYRGRQETQYF
few | - | TRBJ1-1 | TRBV27 | 17 | TGTGCCAGCAGTTTATTAAAAGGGGTTCCCGAAGGCACTGAAGCTTTCTTT | CASSLLKGVPEGTEAFF
- | TRBD1 | TRBJ1-2 | TRBV5-4 | 15 | TGTGCCAGCAGCTGGGACAGTATCCAGGGCTATGGCTACACCTTC | CASSWDSIQGYGYTF
many | - | TRBJ1-4 | TRBV12-3/TRBV12-4 | 14 | TGTGCCAGCAGCCTTCCTGGGGCGAATGAAAAACTGTTTTTT | CASSLPGANEKLFF
- | - | TRBJ2-1 | TRBV9 | 16 | TGTGCCAGCAGCGTACTTGAGGGAGTGGGGGTGGGTGAGCAGTTCTTC | CASSVLEGVGVGEQFF
- | TRBD2 | TRBJ2-3 | TRBV7-3 | 15 | TGTGCCAGCAGCTTACTAGCGGGGACCACAGATACGCAGTATTTT | CASSLLAGTTDTQYF
- | - | TRBJ2-7 | TRBV6-2/TRBV6-3 | 13 | TGTGCCAGCAGGCGGGACCTCTCGGGCGAGCAGTACTTC | CASRRDLSGEQYF
few | - | TRBJ1-2 | TRBV12-3/TRBV12-4 | 13 | TGTGCCAGCAGTCCCGACGGGGTGGCCGGCTACACCTTC | CASSPDGVAGYTF
- | - | TRBJ1-1 | TRBV28 | 17 | TGTGCCAGCGTTGGGTGGACGGGGGGACCTTTGAACACTGAAGCTTTCTTT | CASVGWTGGPLNTEAFF
- | - | TRBJ2-7 | TRBV6-5 | 14 | TGTGCCAGCAGTTTGGCAGTACCCAGCTACGAGCAGTACTTC | CASSLAVPSYEQYF
few | TRBD2 | TRBJ2-7 | TRBV5-1 | 15 | TGCGCCAGCAGCACCTGGGAGGGTCGCCCCTACGAGCAGTACTTC | CASSTWEGRPYEQYF
- | TRBD2 | TRBJ2-7 | TRBV7-3 | 15 | TGTGCCGACCTGGCGGGAGGATTAATGTACTACGAGCAGTACTTC | CADLAGGLMYYEQYF
few | TRBD1 | TRBJ2-4 | TRBV7-9 | 18 | TGTGCCAGCAGCTTAGAAGTCCAAGGGGGCCACCGCGGAAACATTCAGTACTTC | CASSLEVQGGHRGNIQYF
- | TRBD2 | TRBJ2-1 | TRBV4-3 | 15 | TGCGCCAGCAGCCAAGACGCGGGAGTAGGCAATGAGCAGTTCTTC | CASSQDAGVGNEQFF
- | - | TRBJ2-7 | TRBV7-2 | 15 | TGTGCCAGCAGCTCACAGGGTTTCGGGCATTACGAGCAGTACTTC | CASSSQGFGHYEQYF
- | - | TRBJ2-7 | TRBV7-6 | 17 | TGTGCCAGCAGCTTAGCGGCTGAGCGGACCGGGAGCTACGAGCAGTACTTC | CASSLAAERTGSYEQYF
- | TRBD1 | TRBJ2-2 | TRBV7-2 | 13 | TGTGCCAGCAGCTCCGACAGGGCCGGGGAGCTGTTTTTT | CASSSDRAGELFF
- | TRBD1 | TRBJ1-2 | TRBV7-9 | 14 | TGTGCCAGCAGCTTAGATTCCCAGGGGGGTGGCTACACCTTC | CASSLDSQGGGYTF
few | - | TRBJ2-2 | TRBV7-2 | 14 | TGTGCCAGCAGCTTAAAATGGAACACCGGGGAGCTGTTTTTT | CASSLKWNTGELFF
few | - | TRBJ2-5 | TRBV29-1 | 12 | TGCAGCGTTGCGAATACAGGGGAGACCCAGTACTTC | CSVANTGETQYF
- | TRBD1 | TRBJ2-7 | TRBV5-1 | 16 | TGCGCCAGCAGCGAGGACAGGGGATATCCCGACAACGAGCAGTACTTC | CASSEDRGYPDNEQYF
once | TRBD2 | TRBJ2-3 | TRBV9 | 17 | TGTGCCAGCAGCGTAGATAGGTTAGCGGGAGTCCTAGATACGCAGTATTTT | CASSVDRLAGVLDTQYF
many | - | TRBJ1-5 | TRBV6-6 | 12 | TGTGCCAGCAGTTACTCGGAGCAGCCCCAGCATTTT | CASSYSEQPQHF
- | TRBD2 | TRBJ2-3 | TRBV12-3/TRBV12-4 | 17 | TGTGCCAGCAGTTCTCCGGGACTAGCGGGCCTGGTAGATACGCAGTATTTT | CASSSPGLAGLVDTQYF
few | - | TRBJ2-3 | TRBV9 | 16 | TGTGCCAGCAGCGTAGATCTCGGGCGAAGCACAGATACGCAGTATTTT | CASSVDLGRSTDTQYF
few | - | TRBJ1-4 | TRBV7-2 | 14 | TGTGCCAGCAGTCCGGACCGAGCTAATGAAAAACTGTTTTTT | CASSPDRANEKLFF
- | - | TRBJ2-6 | TRBV3-1 | 17 | TGTGCCAGCAGCCAAGATCTTGGAAGCTCTGGGGCCAACGTCCTGACTTTC | CASSQDLGSSGANVLTF
few | - | TRBJ1-5 | TRBV20-1 | 16 | TGCAGTGCTAGAGATCAAACAGGGTATAGCAATCAGCCCCAGCATTTT | CSARDQTGYSNQPQHF
- | TRBD2 | TRBJ2-7 | TRBV20-1 | 13 | TGCAGTCACCAGCGGGAGTTCTCCTACGAGCAGTACTTC | CSHQREFSYEQYF
- | TRBD1 | TRBJ1-2 | TRBV6-2/TRBV6-3 | 14 | TGTGCCAGCAGTTACGTCGACAGGGGCGAAGGCTACACCTTC | CASSYVDRGEGYTF
- | - | TRBJ2-2 | TRBV5-1 | 14 | TGCGCCAGCAGCTCGGGGTATGACACCGGGGAGCTGTTTTTT | CASSSGYDTGELFF
few | - | TRBJ1-1 | TRBV7-9 | 16 | TGTGCCAGCAGTTCCCGTGGGGGCTCCATGAACACTGAAGCTTTCTTT | CASSSRGGSMNTEAFF
few | - | TRBJ2-5 | TRBV6-6 | 12 | TGTGCCAGCAGCCCCCAGACAGCGCTGCAGTACTTC | CASSPQTALQYF
- | - | TRBJ1-1 | TRBV5-4 | 15 | TGTGCCAGCAGCCTCGCGGGGGGGGCCTACACTGAAGCTTTCTTT | CASSLAGGAYTEAFF
- | TRBD1 | TRBJ2-7 | TRBV7-2 | 15 | TGTGCCAGCAGTGTCTCCACCGGGACAGGACTCGAGCAGTACTTC | CASSVSTGTGLEQYF
- | - | TRBJ2-1 | TRBV11-3 | 15 | TGTGCCAGCAGCTTAAAAGGGGAAACCGACAATGAGCAGTTCTTC | CASSLKGETDNEQFF
- | TRBD2 | TRBJ2-3 | TRBV5-1 | 20 | TGCGCCAGCAGCTCAACAGGGAGGCTAGCGGGGGGGCCGAGCACAGATACGCAGTATTTT | CASSSTGRLAGGPSTDTQYF
- | - | TRBJ2-7 | TRBV28 | 14 | TGTGCCAGCTTCTCCGAGGGTGGTCGTTACGAGCAGTACTTC | CASFSEGGRYEQYF
- | - | TRBJ2-2 | TRBV7-9 | 14 | TGTGCCAGCAGCTTAGACCAGCTCACCGGGGAGCTGTTTTTT | CASSLDQLTGELFF
few | - | TRBJ1-2 | TRBV7-8 | 14 | TGTGCCAGCAGCGGACAGACACGGAACTATGGCTACACCTTC | CASSGQTRNYGYTF
once | - | TRBJ2-3 | TRBV21-1 | 17 | TGTGCCAGCAGCAGCCCCCGGGGGCGGGTACTCACAGATACGCAGTATTTT | CASSSPRGRVLTDTQYF